This T cell receptor beta chain was recovered during a study of T cell changes during pregnancy in multiple sclerosis. Some clones are missing from TCRdb's copy, which holds only in-frame ones; the method was immunoSEQ multiplex PCR. The table records some 59,000 clones, roughly nine tenths of them present only once. Trimming removed 6 bases at V and 0 bases at J, with 12 bases between. The CDR3 loop spans 14 amino acids. CDR1 is SQVTM and CDR2 is ANQGSEA in the germline V gene. The source material was peripheral blood, sampled in the first trimester of pregnancy. This TCR derives from a female donor with multiple sclerosis, enrolled in a pregnancy study. The J gene is TRBJ1-3, the V gene TRBV29-1; D perhaps matches TRBD1 (6 bases). The CDR3 sequence is CSVLYRDSGNTIYF. The CDR3 region has the DNA TGCAGCGTATTATACAGGGACTCTGGAAACACCATATATTTT.